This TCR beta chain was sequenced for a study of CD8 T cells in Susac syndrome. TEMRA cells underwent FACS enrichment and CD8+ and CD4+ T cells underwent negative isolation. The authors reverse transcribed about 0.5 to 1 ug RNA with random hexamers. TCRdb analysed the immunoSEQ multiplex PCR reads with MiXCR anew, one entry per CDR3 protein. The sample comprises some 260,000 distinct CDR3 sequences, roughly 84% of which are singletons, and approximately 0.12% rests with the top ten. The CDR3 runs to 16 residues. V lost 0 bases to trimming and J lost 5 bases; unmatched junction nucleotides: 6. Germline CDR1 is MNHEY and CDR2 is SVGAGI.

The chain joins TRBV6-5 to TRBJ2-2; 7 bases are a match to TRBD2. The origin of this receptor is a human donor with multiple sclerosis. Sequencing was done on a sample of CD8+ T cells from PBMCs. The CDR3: CASSYSAGEWTGELFF. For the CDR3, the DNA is TGTGCCAGCAGTTACTCGGCGGGAGAATGGACCGGGGAGCTGTTTTTT.